This T cell receptor beta chain was captured by sequencing in a study of early T cells in non-severe SARS-CoV-2 infection. Study-wide context: Unpaired chains resulted from sequencing bulk RNA of unsorted whole blood. Notes on the study in general: Lookups in VDJdb leaned toward anti-spike CD8 responses and missed private and CD4 specificities.

TCRdb processed the 5' RACE reads anew with MiXCR; each CDR3 protein has one entry. Of approximately 67,000 distinct CDR3 sequences listed, roughly 11% were seen once; the top ten hold 3.5% to 4%. The CDR3 is made up of 13 amino acids. V was shortened by 7 bases and J by 3 bases, with 10 bases between the two germline ends. This clonotype was recorded many times. The antigen is undetermined. Sequenced sample: whole blood. The chain is built from TRBV12-3 or TRBV12-4 and TRBJ2-1; D is undetermined. This TCR was recovered from an adult who was a healthcare worker with PCR-confirmed SARS-CoV-2 infection or an uninfected control (not recorded which). CDR3 nucleotides: TGTGCCAGCATGGGCAGGCTCTACAATGAGCAGTTCTTC. Its translation is CASMGRLYNEQFF.